The present T cell receptor (beta chain) was sequenced within a study of cytomegalovirus exposure and HLA in healthy donors. Points from the study as a whole: Information on immune exposure was restricted to one variable (CMV serostatus). Analysis was performed later, and it showed HLA-associated TCR beta chains to be more clonally expanded than equally common others. For most TCR sequences rarity was the rule, although some public TCRs occurred in many donors.

PCR was performed using 60 Vbeta and 13 Jbeta primers. The data were produced by immunoSEQ multiplex PCR, yet TCRdb's version contains in-frame clones alone and is incomplete. This sample has 120,000 or so clones; over 65% occur once, and the top ten carry more than 3.5%. Likely unrecorded immune exposures existed in these nominally healthy donors. Trimming cost V 0 bases and J 8 bases; bases outside gene matches: 2. This CDR3 has 14 residues. Looked up from germline, CDR1 is SGHAT and CDR2 is FQNNGV. A note on this clone: As yet, its antigen is unknown.

This TCR came from a man aged 40-55 years in good health and CMV-seropositive. The chain has TRBV11-2 and TRBJ2-7; 12 bases fit TRBD2. The sequenced sample was PBMCs. The CDR3: CASSLETSGGQQYF. In nucleotides, the CDR3 is TGTGCCAGCAGCTTAGAGACTAGCGGGGGCCAGCAGTACTTC.